These 2 T cell receptor beta chains originate from one sample sequenced in a study of beta chain features in type 1 diabetes. General observations from the study: Type 1 diabetes patients showed a moderate but significant shortening of TCRB CDR3s in all four CD4+ subsets.

Since all of the isolated RNA was reverse transcribed, expressed TCRB transcripts were what got sequenced. Produced via immunoSEQ multiplex PCR; TCRdb's table is partial and in-frame only. The repertoire holds under 300,000 clones, with around 24% as singletons. These receptors' antigens are unknown. The sequencing sample was made of naive CD4+ T cells from blood. The receptors here all came from a woman between 25 and 40 years old with type 1 diabetes.

This clone was seen a few times. The V gene is TRBV18, the J gene TRBJ1-4; D gene uncertain. The V end was cut by 6 bases, the J end by 12 bases, with 17 bases between. Germline V gene lookup returns CDR1 KGHSH and CDR2 LQKENI. The CDR3 spans 13 residues. Here the CDR3 DNA reads TGTGCCAGCTCCCCCGCAGCGGACGGGGAACTGTTTTTT. It is translated as CASSPAADGELFF.

The rearrangement joins TRBV28 to TRBJ2-3, with 8 positions matching TRBD1. J lost 2 bases, V lost 5 bases, and 6 bases had no gene match. In germline, CDR1 is MDHEN, CDR2 SYDVKM. The CDR3 length is 15 residues. DNA for the CDR3: TGTGCCAGCAGTCTAAAGACAGGGGCCACAGATACGCAGTATTTT. It encodes CASSLKTGATDTQYF. The full variable domain, completed using reference TRBV28 and TRBJ2-3, is DVKVTQSSRYLVKRTGEKVFLECVQDMDHENMFWYRQDPGLGLRLIYFSYDVKMKEKGDIPEGYSVSREKKERFSLILESASTNQTSMYLCASSLKTGATDTQYFGPGTRLTVL.